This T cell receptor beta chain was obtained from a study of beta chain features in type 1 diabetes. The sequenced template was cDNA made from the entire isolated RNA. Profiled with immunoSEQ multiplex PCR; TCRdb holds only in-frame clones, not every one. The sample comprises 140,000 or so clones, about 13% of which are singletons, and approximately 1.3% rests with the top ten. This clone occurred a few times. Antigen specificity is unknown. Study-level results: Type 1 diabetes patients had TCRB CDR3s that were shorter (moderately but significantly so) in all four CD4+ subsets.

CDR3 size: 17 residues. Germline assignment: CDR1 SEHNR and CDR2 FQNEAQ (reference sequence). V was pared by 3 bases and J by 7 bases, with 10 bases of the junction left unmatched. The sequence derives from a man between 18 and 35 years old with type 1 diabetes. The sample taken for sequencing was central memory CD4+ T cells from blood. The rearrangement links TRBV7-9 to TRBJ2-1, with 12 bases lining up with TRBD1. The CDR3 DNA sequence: TGTGCCAGCAGCTTCCAGGCCGGGACAGGGGGCGAAAATGAGCAGTTCTTC. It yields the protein CASSFQAGTGGENEQFF.